At least ten counts were recorded for the clone carrying this TCR beta chain. Its antigen is as yet unknown. The data were obtained in a study of neurological immune-mediated disorders. Study outcomes and limitations: Phylogenetic grouping placed 18 of 34 multiple sclerosis patients' repertoires in one related-CDR3 cluster, a possible signature. HTLV-1-associated myelopathy showed the most TCR clonal expansion; multiple sclerosis the least, below healthy controls. Sharing of CDR3 amino acid sequences among expanded clones across subjects was absent, suggesting private repertoires in all groups.

Synthesis of cDNA was performed by 5'RACE using 10-nucleotide random UMIs. TCRdb analysed the 5' RACE reads with MiXCR anew, one entry per CDR3 protein. The table has more than 50,000 distinct CDR3 sequences, 3.9% seen once. This CDR3 has 14 residues. The germline V and J ends were trimmed by 0 bases and 1 base, with 7 bases remaining between them. Germline V lookup: CDR1 SGHRS, CDR2 YFSETQ. The sample taken for sequencing was PBMCs. The clonotype was recovered from a man aged 25-45 years with multiple sclerosis. The chain recombines TRBV5-1 with TRBJ2-5; no clear D gene. The CDR3, as DNA: TGCGCCAGCAGCTTGGTTGGCAGCCAAGAGACCCAGTACTTC. Its protein product is CASSLVGSQETQYF.